This T cell receptor beta chain emerged from a study of cytomegalovirus exposure and HLA in healthy donors. The overall study: An early release of data contained some 80 million unique TCRs, which came from HLA-typed donors.

Notes on this clone: What it recognizes is unknown.

Deletions cut 5 bases from V and 6 bases from J, with 13 bases between. CDR3 size: 14 residues. Per the germline V gene, CDR1 is ENHRY and CDR2 is SYGVKD. PCR was performed using 60 Vbeta and 13 Jbeta primers. Sequencing used immunoSEQ multiplex PCR; TCRdb keeps in-frame clones, though not all of them. The table lists some 100,000 clones, approximately 75% of them singletons. Study-wide points: A later analysis appeared to link common viral pathogens to several of the most significant clusters.

V usage is TRBV10-3 and J usage is TRBJ1-4; D is possibly TRBD1 (5 bases). The receptor's source is a woman aged 40 to 50 in good health and CMV-seronegative. Sequencing used PBMCs. The CDR3 spells CAISPGPDDEKLFF. The CDR3 nucleotides are TGTGCCATCAGTCCAGGGCCGGATGATGAAAAACTGTTTTTT.